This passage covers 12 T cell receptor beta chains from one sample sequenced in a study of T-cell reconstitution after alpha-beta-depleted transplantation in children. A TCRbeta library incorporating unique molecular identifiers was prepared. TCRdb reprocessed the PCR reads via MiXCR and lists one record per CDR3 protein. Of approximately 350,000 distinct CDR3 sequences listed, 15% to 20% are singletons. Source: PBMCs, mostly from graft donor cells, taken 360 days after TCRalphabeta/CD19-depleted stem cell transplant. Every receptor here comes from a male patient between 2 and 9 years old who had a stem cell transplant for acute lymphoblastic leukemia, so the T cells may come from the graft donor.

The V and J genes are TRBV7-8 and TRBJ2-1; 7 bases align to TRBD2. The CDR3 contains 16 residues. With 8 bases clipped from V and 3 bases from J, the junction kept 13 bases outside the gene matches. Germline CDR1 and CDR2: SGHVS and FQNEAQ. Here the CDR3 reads CASGPGLLADYNEQFF. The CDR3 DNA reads TGTGCCAGCGGCCCCGGTCTCCTAGCGGACTACAATGAGCAGTTCTTC.

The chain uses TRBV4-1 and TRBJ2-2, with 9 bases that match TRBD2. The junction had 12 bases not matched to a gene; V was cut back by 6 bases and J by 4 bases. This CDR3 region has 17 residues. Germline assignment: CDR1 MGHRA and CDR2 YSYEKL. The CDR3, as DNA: TGCGCCAGCAGTCCCGGCGGGAGGGCCCTCGGCACCGGGGAGCTGTTTTTT. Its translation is CASSPGGRALGTGELFF.

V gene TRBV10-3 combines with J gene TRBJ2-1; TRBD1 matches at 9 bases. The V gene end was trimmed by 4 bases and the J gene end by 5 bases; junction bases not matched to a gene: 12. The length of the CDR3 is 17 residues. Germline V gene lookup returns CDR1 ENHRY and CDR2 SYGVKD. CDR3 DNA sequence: TGTGCCATCAGTGTCTCTCTTGGGACAGGGCCGGACAATGAGCAGTTCTTC. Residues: CAISVSLGTGPDNEQFF.

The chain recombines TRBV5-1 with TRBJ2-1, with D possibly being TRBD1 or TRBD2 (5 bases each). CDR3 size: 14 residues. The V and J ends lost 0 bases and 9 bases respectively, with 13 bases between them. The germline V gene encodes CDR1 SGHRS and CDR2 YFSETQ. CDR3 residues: CASSLGALGTEQFF. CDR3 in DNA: TGCGCCAGCAGCTTGGGTGCTCTAGGGACTGAGCAGTTCTTC.

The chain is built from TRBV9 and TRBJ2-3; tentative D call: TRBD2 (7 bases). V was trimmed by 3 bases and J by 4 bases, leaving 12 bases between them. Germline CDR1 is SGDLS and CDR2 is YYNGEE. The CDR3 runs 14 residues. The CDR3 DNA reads TGTGCCAGCAGCGAGAGGGGGGGCCCAGATACGCAGTATTTT. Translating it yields CASSERGGPDTQYF.

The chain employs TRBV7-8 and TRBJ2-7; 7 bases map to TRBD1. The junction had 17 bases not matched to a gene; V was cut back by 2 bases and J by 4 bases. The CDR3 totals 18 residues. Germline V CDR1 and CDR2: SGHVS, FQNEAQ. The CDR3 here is CASSLNPTKTGSGYEQYF. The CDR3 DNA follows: TGTGCCAGCAGCTTAAATCCAACCAAGACAGGGTCGGGGTACGAGCAGTACTTC.

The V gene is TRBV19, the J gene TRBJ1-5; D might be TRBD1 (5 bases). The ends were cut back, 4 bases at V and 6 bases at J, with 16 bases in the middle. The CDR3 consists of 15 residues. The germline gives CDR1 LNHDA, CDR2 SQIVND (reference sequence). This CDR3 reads CASSTPRDPGQPQHF. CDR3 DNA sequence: TGTGCCAGTAGTACCCCCAGGGATCCGGGTCAGCCCCAGCATTTT. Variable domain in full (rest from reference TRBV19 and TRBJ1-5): DGGITQSPKYLFRKEGQNVTLSCEQNLNHDAMYWYRQDPGQGLRLIYYSQIVNDFQKGDIAEGYSVSREKKESFPLTVTSAQKNPTAFYLCASSTPRDPGQPQHFGDGTRLSIL.

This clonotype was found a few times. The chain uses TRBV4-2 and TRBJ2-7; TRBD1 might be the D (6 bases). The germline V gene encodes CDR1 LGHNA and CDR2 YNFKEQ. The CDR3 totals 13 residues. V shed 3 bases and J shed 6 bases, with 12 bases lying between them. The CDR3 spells CASSHLQGTEQYF. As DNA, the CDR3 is TGTGCCAGCAGCCATTTACAGGGAACCGAGCAGTACTTC.

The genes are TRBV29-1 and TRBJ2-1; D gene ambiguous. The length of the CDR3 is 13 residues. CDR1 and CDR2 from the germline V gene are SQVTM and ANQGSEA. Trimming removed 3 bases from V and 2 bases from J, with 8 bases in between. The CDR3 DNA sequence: TGCAGCGTTGATATGGCTACCTACAATGAGCAGTTCTTC. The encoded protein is CSVDMATYNEQFF.

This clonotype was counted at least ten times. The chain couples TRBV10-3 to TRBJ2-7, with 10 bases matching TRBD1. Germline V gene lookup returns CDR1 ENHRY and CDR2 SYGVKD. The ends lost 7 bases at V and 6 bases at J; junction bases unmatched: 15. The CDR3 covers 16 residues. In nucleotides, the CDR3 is TGTGCCATCACTACCGGGACAGGGGTGCCGATGGCCGAGCAGTACTTC. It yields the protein CAITTGTGVPMAEQYF.

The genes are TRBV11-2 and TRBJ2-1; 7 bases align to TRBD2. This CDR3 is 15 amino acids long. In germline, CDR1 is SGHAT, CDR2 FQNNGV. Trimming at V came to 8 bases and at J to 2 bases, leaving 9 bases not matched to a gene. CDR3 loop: CASQDRGGPYNEQFF. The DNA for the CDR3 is TGTGCCAGCCAAGATCGGGGAGGGCCCTACAATGAGCAGTTCTTC.

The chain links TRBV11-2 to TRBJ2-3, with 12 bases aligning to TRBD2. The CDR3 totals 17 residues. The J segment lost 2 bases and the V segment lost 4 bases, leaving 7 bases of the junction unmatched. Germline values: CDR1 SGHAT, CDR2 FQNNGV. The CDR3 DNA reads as TGTGCCAGCAGCTACCTAGCGGGAGGGCCAACCACAGATACGCAGTATTTT. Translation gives CASSYLAGGPTTDTQYF.